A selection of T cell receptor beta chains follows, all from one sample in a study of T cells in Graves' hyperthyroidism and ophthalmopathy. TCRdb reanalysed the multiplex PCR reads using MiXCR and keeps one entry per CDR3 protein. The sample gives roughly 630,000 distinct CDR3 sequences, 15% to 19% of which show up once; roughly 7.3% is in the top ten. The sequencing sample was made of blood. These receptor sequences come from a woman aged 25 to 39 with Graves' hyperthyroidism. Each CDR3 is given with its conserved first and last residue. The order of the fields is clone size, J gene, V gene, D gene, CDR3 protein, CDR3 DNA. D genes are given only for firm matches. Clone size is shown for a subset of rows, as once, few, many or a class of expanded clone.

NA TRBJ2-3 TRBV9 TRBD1 CASSAGTDSTDTQYF TGTGCCAGCAGCGCGGGGACAGATAGCACAGATACGCAGTATTTT
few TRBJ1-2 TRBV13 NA CAREDRTYGYTF TGTGCCAGAGAGGACAGAACCTATGGCTACACCTTC
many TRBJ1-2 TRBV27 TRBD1 CASSSRQGYGYTF TGTGCCAGCAGTTCCCGACAGGGCTATGGCTACACCTTC
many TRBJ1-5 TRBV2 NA CASSEFSNQPQHF TGTGCCAGCAGTGAATTTAGCAATCAGCCCCAGCATTTT
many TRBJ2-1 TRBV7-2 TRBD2 CASAGTSRSNEQFF TGTGCCAGCGCAGGGACTAGCAGGTCCAATGAGCAGTTCTTC
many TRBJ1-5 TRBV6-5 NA CASRGQRASNQPQHF TGTGCCAGCAGAGGACAGAGGGCTAGCAATCAGCCCCAGCATTTT
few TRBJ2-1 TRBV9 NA CASSVGGAEYNEQFF TGTGCCAGCAGCGTAGGAGGGGCCGAGTACAATGAGCAGTTCTTC
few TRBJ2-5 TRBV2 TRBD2 CASSWSSGIGEETQYF TGTGCCAGCAGTTGGTCTAGCGGGATAGGGGAGGAGACCCAGTACTTC
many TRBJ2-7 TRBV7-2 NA CASSLDTYEQYF TGTGCCAGCAGCCTCGATACCTACGAGCAGTACTTC
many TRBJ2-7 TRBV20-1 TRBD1 CSARRQGAAYEQYF TGCAGTGCTAGAAGACAGGGGGCGGCCTACGAGCAGTACTTC